The TCR beta chain under discussion was sequenced for a study of response to subunit inactivated influenza vaccine. General study results and limits: Authors suggested each seasonal flu vaccination may recruit only limited numbers of new T cells.

The germline V gene has CDR1 SNHLY and CDR2 FYNNEI. This CDR3 is 14 amino acids long. V lost 3 bases to trimming and J lost 1 base, with 9 bases between them. A word on this clonotype: Its antigen is undetermined.

TCRdb re-derived calls from the RT-PCR reads in MiXCR, one entry per CDR3 protein. The table shows roughly 760,000 distinct CDR3 sequences, with about 20% occurring only once. The chain is built from TRBV2 and TRBJ1-1; D remains unclear. The TCR originated in a man aged 50 to 59 who received an inactivated influenza vaccine. Material: PBMCs from blood, obtained 5 days after vaccination. The CDR3 is CASSEVVPNTEAFF. The CDR3 DNA reads TGTGCCAGCAGTGAGGTAGTACCGAACACTGAAGCTTTCTTT.